This TCR beta chain was obtained from a study of blood T cells in healthy people across ages. General study results and limits: TCR beta diversity tracked closely with naive T cell percentage. Older individuals had lower TCR beta diversity per million T cells (the decline was roughly linear).

V lost 3 bases and J 6 bases, leaving 10 bases between the germline ends. The CDR3 sequence is 12 residues long. Germline V CDR1 and CDR2: SGHRS, YFSETQ. Through a sample-barcoded 5' primer and a J-beta primer mix, a second PCR was run for roughly 6 to 11 cycles. Each cDNA molecule carried a tag from a template-switch adaptor that contained 12 random nucleotides. TCRdb re-called the 5' RACE reads through MiXCR, storing one row per CDR3 protein. The sample carries under 2 million distinct CDR3 sequences, 34% recorded once. Per sample, a minimum of 6.5 million PBMCs were isolated. The table lists this clonotype with many counts. Its antigen is currently unknown.

The chain uses TRBV5-1 and TRBJ2-7; D is uncertain. Sequencing input: blood. The TCR originated in a young woman in good health. CDR3 bases: TGCGCCAGCAGCTCCACCCACGGCGAGCAGTACTTC. Amino acid sequence: CASSSTHGEQYF.